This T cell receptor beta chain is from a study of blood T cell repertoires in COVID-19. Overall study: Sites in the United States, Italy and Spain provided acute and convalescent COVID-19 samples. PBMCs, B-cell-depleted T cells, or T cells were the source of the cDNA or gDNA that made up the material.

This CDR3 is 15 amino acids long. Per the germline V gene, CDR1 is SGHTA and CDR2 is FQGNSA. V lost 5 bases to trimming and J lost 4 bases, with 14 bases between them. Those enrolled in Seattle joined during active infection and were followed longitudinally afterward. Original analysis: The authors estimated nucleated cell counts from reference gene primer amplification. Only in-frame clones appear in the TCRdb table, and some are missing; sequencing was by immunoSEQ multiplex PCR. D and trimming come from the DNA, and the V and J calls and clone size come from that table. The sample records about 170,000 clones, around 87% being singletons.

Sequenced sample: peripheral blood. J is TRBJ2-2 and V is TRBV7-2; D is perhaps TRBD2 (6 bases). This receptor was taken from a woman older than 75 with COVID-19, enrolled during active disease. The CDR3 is CASSTYRGGTGELFF. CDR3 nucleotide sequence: TGTGCCAGCAGCACATACCGGGGAGGCACCGGGGAGCTGTTTTTT.